Listed below are T cell receptor beta chains from one sample, sequenced in a study of T cell responses to AZD1222 COVID-19 vaccine. Sequencing used immunoSEQ multiplex PCR; TCRdb keeps in-frame clones, though not all of them. Among 140,000 to 150,000 clones listed, 91% were seen once. Sequenced here: peripheral blood, sampled 28 days after the second AZD1222 dose. The receptors shown here come from an adult who received the AZD1222 COVID-19 vaccine. CDR3s include the opening cysteine and the closing phenylalanine or tryptophan. A D gene is named only where the DNA matches it firmly. Some rows have no size entry. The others give once, few or many, or a class for an expanded clone.

>TRBV6-5|-|-|TRBJ1-2|15
TGTGCCAGCAGTTACAGCGCGGTTGGTATCTATGGCTACACCTTC
CASSYSAVGIYGYTF
>TRBV6-2/TRBV6-3|-|-|TRBJ1-2|11
TGTGCCAGCAGTTACTCCCGGGACCTAATCTTC
CASSYSRDLIF
>TRBV5-4|-|TRBD1|TRBJ1-6|15
TGTGCCAGCAAAGGACAGGGTGTAGTCAATTCACCCCTCCACTTT
CASKGQGVVNSPLHF
>TRBV2|-|TRBD1|TRBJ1-1|15
TGTGCCAGCAGTGAACCCGACAGGGGGAACACTGAAGCTTTCTTT
CASSEPDRGNTEAFF
>TRBV21-1|-|-|TRBJ2-5|17
TGTGCCAGCAGCCCACCACGCCGTACCCCTGGGGAAGAGACCCAGTACTTC
CASSPPRRTPGEETQYF
>TRBV2|-|TRBD1|TRBJ1-1|13
TGTGCCACCCGCGACAGGGCGGGTATTAGAGCTTTCTTT
CATRDRAGIRAFF
>TRBV6-5|-|-|TRBJ1-2|15
TGTGCCAGCAGTATCGTTGAGAGTTCTAACTATGGCTACACCTTC
CASSIVESSNYGYTF
>TRBV20-1|-|-|TRBJ1-3|10
TGCAGTGCTAGATGGGACACCATATATTTT
CSARWDTIYF
>TRBV5-1|-|TRBD2|TRBJ2-2|18
TGCGCCAGCAGCATAACCGGGACTAGCGGGAGTTCGTCAGGGGAGCTGTTTTTT
CASSITGTSGSSSGELFF
>TRBV6-1|-|-|TRBJ1-2|15
TGTGCCAGCAGTGAAAAGGGAGGGCAGACCTATGGCTACACCTTC
CASSEKGGQTYGYTF
>TRBV7-2|-|TRBD1|TRBJ2-7|15
TGTGCCAGCAGCCTGCCTGGACAGGGGCCCTACGAGCAGTACTTC
CASSLPGQGPYEQYF
>TRBV5-1|-|-|TRBJ2-1|12
TGCGCCAGCAGCTTTGGGGTCAATGAGCAGTTCTTC
CASSFGVNEQFF
>TRBV2|once|TRBD1|TRBJ1-2|14
TGTGCCAGCAGCCTCCCAGGGGGGACGGGTGGCTACACCTTC
CASSLPGGTGGYTF
>TRBV6-4|-|TRBD2|TRBJ2-3|17
TGTGCCAGCAGTGACTCAGCTAGCGGGAGTCTTACAGATACGCAGTATTTT
CASSDSASGSLTDTQYF
>TRBV30|-|TRBD1|TRBJ1-1|12
TGTGCCCGGGGGACAGTTAACACTGAAGCTTTCTTT
CARGTVNTEAFF
>TRBV5-8|-|TRBD2|TRBJ2-7|15
TGTGCCAGCAGCTTTTTACTAGCGAACTCCTACGAGCAGTACTTC
CASSFLLANSYEQYF
>TRBV6-4|-|TRBD2|TRBJ2-3|15
TGTGCCAGCAGTGTAGCGGGCTTAAACACAGATACGCAGTATTTT
CASSVAGLNTDTQYF
>TRBV7-9|-|-|TRBJ2-1|16
TGTGCCAGCAGCCAACCGGGAAGGTTAGACTACAATGAGCAGTTCTTC
CASSQPGRLDYNEQFF
>TRBV5-4|-|TRBD1|TRBJ1-1|14
TGTGCCAGCAGCTCACAGGGGGCCAATAGTGAAGCTTTCTTT
CASSSQGANSEAFF
>TRBV7-2|-|-|TRBJ2-5|14
TGTGCCAGCAGCCCCCCGGGACCTCAAGAGACCCAGTACTTC
CASSPPGPQETQYF
>TRBV5-1|-|-|TRBJ1-3|15
TGCGCCAGCAGCTTGCGAGGGAACTCTGGAAACACCATATATTTT
CASSLRGNSGNTIYF
>TRBV7-2|-|-|TRBJ1-4|14
TGTGCCAGCGCAATGGGGGTCTCTAATGAAAAACTGTTTTTT
CASAMGVSNEKLFF
>TRBV5-4|-|TRBD2|TRBJ2-3|14
TGTGCCAGCAGCCCTGGACTAGCTGCAGATACGCAGTATTTT
CASSPGLAADTQYF
>TRBV11-2|-|TRBD1|TRBJ2-7|14
TGTGCCAGCAGCCAGAACAGGGGGCAGGTCGAGCAGTACTTC
CASSQNRGQVEQYF
>TRBV21-1|-|-|TRBJ2-6|19
TGTGCCAGCAGCGAGGGAAAACAGGGGGTTATCTCTGGGGCCAACGTCCTGACTTTC
CASSEGKQGVISGANVLTF
>TRBV29-1|once|-|TRBJ1-1|12
TGCAGCGTTATAGACAGCTACCCTGAAGCTTTCTTT
CSVIDSYPEAFF